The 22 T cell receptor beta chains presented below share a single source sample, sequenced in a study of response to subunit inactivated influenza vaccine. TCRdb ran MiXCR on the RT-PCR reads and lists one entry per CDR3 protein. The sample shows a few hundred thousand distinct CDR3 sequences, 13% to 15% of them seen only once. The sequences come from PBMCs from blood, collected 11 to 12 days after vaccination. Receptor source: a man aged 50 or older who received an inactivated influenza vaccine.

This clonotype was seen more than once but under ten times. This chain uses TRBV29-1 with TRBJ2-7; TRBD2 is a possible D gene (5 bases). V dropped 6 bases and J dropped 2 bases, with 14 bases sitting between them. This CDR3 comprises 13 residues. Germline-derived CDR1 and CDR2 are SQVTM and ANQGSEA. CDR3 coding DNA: TGCAGCGTCATACGGACGGGAACCTACGAGCAGTACTTC. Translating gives CSVIRTGTYEQYF.

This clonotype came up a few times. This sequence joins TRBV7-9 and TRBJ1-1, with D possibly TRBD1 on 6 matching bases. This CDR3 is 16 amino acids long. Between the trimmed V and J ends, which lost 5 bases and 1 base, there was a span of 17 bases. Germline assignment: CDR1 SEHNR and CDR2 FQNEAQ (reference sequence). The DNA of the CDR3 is TGTGCCAGCAGCCAAAACACAGGGAACAGGAACACTGAAGCTTTCTTT. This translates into CASSQNTGNRNTEAFF.

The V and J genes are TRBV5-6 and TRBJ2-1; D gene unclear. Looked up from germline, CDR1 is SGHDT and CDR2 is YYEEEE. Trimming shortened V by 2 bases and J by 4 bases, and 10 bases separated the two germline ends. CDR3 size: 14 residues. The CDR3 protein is CASSFTQVYNEQFF. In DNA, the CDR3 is TGTGCCAGCAGCTTCACCCAGGTATACAATGAGCAGTTCTTC. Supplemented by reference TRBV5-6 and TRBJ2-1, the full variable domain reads DAGVTQSPTHLIKTRGQQVTLRCSPKSGHDTVSWYQQALGQGPQFIFQYYEEEERQRGNFPDRFSGHQFPNYSSELNVNALLLGDSALYLCASSFTQVYNEQFFGPGTRLTVL.

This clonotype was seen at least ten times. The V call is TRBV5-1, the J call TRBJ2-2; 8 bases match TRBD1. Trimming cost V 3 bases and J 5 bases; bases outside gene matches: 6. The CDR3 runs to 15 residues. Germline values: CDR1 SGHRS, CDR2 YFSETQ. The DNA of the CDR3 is TGCGCCAGCAGCTCTGGACAGGGAGGAACCGGGGAGCTGTTTTTT. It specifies CASSSGQGGTGELFF.

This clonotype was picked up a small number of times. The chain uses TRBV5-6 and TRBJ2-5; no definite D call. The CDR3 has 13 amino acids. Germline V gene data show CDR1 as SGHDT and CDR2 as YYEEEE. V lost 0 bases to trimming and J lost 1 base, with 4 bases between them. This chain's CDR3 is CASSLVLQETQYF. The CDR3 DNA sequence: TGTGCCAGCAGCTTGGTACTCCAAGAGACCCAGTACTTC.

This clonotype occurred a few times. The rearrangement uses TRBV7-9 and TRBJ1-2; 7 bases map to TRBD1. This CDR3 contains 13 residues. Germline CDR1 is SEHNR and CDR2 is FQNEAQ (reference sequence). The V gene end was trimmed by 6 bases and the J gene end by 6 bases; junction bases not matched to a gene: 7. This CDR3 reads CASRVRTGDGYTF. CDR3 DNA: TGTGCCAGCAGAGTCCGGACAGGTGATGGCTACACCTTC.

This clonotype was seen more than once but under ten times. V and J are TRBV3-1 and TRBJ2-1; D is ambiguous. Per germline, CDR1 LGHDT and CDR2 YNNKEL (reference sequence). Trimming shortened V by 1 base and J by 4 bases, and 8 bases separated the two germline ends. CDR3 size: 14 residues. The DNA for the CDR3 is TGTGCCAGCAGCCAAGGGTCGTTATACAATGAGCAGTTCTTC. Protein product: CASSQGSLYNEQFF.

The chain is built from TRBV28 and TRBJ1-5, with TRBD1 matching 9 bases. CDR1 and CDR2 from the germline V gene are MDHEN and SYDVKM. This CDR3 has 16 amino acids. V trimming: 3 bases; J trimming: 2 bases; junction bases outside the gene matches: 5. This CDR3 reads CASSFYRTGGNQPQHF. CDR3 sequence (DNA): TGTGCCAGCAGTTTCTATCGGACAGGGGGCAATCAGCCCCAGCATTTT. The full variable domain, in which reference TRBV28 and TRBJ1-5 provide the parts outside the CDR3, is DVKVTQSSRYLVKRTGEKVFLECVQDMDHENMFWYRQDPGLGLRLIYFSYDVKMKEKGDIPEGYSVSREKKERFSLILESASTNQTSMYLCASSFYRTGGNQPQHFGDGTRLSIL.

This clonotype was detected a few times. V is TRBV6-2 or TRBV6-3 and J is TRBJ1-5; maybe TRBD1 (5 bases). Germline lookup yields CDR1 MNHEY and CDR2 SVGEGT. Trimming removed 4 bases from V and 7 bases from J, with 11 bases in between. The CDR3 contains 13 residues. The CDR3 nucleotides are TGTGCCAGCAGTTCCCAATGGGGGCAGCCCCAGCATTTT. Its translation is CASSSQWGQPQHF.

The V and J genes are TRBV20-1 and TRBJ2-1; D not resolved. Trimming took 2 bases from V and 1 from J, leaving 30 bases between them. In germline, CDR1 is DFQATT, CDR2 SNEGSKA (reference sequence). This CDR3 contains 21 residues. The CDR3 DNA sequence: TGCAGTGCTAGACTACGGGCAGCCTCCCCGACTGCCCGTCTATCCTACAATGAGCAGTTCTTC. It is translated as CSARLRAASPTARLSYNEQFF.

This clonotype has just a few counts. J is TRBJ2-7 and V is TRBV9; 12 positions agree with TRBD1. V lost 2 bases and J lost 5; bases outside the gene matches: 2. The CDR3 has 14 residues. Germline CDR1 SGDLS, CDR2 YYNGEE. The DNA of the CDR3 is TGTGCCAGCAGCGTTGGGACAGGGGGCCACGAGCAGTACTTC. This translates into CASSVGTGGHEQYF.

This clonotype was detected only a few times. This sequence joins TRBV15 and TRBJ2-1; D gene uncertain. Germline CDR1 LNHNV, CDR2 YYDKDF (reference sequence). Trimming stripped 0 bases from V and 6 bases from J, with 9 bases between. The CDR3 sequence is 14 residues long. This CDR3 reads CATSRDMAVNEQFF. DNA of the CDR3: TGTGCCACCAGCAGAGATATGGCAGTCAATGAGCAGTTCTTC.

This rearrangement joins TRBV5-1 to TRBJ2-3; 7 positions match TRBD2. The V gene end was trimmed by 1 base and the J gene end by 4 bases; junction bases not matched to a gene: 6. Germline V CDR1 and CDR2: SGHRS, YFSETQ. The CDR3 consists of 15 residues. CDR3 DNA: TGCGCCAGCAGCTTGATCTTCCGGGGGGCAGATACGCAGTATTTT. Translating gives CASSLIFRGADTQYF.

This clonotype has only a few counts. The CDR3 DNA reads TGCAGCGTTGACCGGGGCTCCCAAGAGACCCAGTACTTC. This codes for CSVDRGSQETQYF. This rearrangement joins TRBV29-1 to TRBJ2-5; D possibly uses TRBD1 or TRBD2 (5 bases each). The CDR3 has 13 amino acids. Germline V gene sequence: CDR1 SQVTM, CDR2 ANQGSEA. V was trimmed by 3 bases and J by 1 base, leaving 9 bases between them.

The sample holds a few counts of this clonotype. Here the CDR3 DNA reads TGTGCCAGCAGCTTGGACAGGGGGCAAGATACGCAGTATTTT. Protein: CASSLDRGQDTQYF. The chain uses TRBV7-6 and TRBJ2-3, with 11 nucleotides matching TRBD1. The CDR3 is 14 residues long. Germline-derived CDR1 and CDR2 are SGHVS and FNYEAQ. Unmatched junction bases numbered 1, after V lost 3 bases and J lost 5 bases.

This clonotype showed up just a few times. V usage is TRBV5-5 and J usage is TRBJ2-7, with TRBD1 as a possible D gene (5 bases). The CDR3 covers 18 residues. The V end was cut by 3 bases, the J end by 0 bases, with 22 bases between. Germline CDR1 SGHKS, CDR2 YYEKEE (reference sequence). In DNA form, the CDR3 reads TGTGCCAGCAGCTCCACAGCCCAGACAGACATTAGCTCCTACGAGCAGTACTTC. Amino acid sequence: CASSSTAQTDISSYEQYF.

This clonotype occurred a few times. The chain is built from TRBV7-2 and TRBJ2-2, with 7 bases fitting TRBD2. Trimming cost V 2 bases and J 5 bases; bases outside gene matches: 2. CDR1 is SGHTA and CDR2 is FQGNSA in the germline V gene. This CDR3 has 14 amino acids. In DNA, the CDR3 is TGTGCCAGCAGCTTAAGGGAGGGGACCGGGGAGCTGTTTTTT. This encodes CASSLREGTGELFF.

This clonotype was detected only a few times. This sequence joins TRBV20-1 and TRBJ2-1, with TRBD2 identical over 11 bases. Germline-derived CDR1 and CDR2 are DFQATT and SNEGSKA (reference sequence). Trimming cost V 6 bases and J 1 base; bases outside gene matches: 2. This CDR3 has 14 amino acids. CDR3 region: CSAPSGGSYNEQFF. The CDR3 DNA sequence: TGCAGTGCGCCTAGCGGGGGGTCCTACAATGAGCAGTTCTTC.

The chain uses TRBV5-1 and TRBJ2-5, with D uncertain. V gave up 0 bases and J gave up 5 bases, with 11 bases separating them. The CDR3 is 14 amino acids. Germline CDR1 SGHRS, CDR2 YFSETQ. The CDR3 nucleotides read TGCGCCAGCAGCTTGGGTCCCACTCCGGAGACCCAGTACTTC. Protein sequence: CASSLGPTPETQYF.

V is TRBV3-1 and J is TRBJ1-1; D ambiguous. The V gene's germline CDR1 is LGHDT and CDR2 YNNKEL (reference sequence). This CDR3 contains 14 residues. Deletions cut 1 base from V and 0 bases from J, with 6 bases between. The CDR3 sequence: CASSQVSVNTEAFF. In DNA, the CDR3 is TGTGCCAGCAGCCAAGTTTCGGTGAACACTGAAGCTTTCTTT.

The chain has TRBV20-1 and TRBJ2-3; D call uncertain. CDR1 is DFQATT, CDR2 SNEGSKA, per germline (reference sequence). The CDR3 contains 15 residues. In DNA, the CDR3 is TGCAGCGCCGTTCAGTCCTCCTCCGGAACCTATACGCAGTATTTT. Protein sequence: CSAVQSSSGTYTQYF.

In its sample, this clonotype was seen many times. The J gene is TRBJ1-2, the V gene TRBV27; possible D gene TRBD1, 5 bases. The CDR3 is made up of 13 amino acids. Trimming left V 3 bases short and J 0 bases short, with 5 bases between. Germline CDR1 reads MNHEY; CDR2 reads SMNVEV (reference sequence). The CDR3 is CASSLTANYGYTF. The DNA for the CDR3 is TGTGCCAGCAGTTTGACAGCTAACTATGGCTACACCTTC.